This T cell receptor (beta chain) emerged from a study of T-cell memory formation after mild COVID-19. This clonotype showed up just a few times. The CDR3 length is 16 residues. CDR1 is LGHNA, CDR2 YSLEER, per germline. J gave up 8 bases and V 0 bases, and 4 bases lay outside the gene matches. TCRdb reanalysed the 5' RACE reads using MiXCR and keeps one entry per CDR3 protein. The sample yields 540,000 or so distinct CDR3 sequences, roughly 20% seen once. Sequencing used PBMCs or a T cell subset sorted from them (not recorded which). This TCR was sampled from an adult woman who had mild COVID-19 (a few samples of this study predate the infection). Cell type and time point are not known. The chain carries TRBV4-3 and TRBJ2-1, with 13 bases lining up with TRBD2. CDR3 sequence: CASSQDGTSGRDEQFF. The CDR3 DNA reads TGCGCCAGCAGCCAAGACGGCACTAGCGGGAGGGATGAGCAGTTCTTC.